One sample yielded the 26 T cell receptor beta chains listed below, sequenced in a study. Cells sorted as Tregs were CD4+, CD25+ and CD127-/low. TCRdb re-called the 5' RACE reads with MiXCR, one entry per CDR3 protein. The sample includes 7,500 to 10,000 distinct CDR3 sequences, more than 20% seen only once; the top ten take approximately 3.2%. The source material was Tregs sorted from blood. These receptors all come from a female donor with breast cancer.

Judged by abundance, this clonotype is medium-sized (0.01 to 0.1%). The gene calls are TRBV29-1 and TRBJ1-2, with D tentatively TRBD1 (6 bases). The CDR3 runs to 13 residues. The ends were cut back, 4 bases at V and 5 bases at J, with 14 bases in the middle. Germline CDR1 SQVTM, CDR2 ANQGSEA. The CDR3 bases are TGCAGCGTTGGGGGGGGCAGCACGTATGGCTACACCTTC. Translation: CSVGGGSTYGYTF.

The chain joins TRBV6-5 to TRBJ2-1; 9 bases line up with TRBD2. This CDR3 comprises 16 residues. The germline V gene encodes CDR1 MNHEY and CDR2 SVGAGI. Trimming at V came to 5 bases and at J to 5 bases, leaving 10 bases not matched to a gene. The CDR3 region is CASSVYSGGEHNEQFF. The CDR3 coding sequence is TGTGCCAGCAGTGTATATAGCGGGGGCGAACACAATGAGCAGTTCTTC.

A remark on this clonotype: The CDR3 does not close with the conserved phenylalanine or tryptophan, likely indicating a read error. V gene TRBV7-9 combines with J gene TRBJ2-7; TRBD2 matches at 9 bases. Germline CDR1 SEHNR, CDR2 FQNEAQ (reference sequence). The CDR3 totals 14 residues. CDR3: CASSLAGDSYEQYS. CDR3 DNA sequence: TGTGCCAGCAGTTTAGCGGGGGACAGCTACGAGCAGTACTCC.

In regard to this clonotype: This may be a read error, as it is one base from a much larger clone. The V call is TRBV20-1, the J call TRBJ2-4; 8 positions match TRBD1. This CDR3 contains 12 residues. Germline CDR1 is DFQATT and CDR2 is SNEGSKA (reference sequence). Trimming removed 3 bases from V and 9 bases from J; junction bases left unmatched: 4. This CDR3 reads CSARDRDSIQYF. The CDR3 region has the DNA TGCAGTGCTAGGGACAGGGACAGCATTCAGTACTTC.

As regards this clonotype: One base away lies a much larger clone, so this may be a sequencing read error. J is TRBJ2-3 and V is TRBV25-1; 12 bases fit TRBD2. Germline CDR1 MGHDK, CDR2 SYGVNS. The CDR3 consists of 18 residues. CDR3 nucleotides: TGTGCCTGCAGTGAATCGGAGACTAGCGGGAGTCGGACAGATACGCAGTATTTT. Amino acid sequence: CACSESETSGSRTDTQYF.

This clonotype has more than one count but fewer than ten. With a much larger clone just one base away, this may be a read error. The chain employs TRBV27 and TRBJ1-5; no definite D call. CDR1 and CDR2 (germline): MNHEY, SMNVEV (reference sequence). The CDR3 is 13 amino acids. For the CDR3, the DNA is TGTGCCAGCAGTGAACAGCTTAATCGGCCCCAGCATTTT. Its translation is CASSEQLNRPQHF.

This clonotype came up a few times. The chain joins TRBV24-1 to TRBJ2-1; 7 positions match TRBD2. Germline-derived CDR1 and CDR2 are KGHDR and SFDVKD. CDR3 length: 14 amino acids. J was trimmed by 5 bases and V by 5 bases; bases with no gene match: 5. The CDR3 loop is CATSGPLANNEQFF. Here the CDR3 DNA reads TGTGCCACCAGTGGCCCACTAGCGAACAATGAGCAGTTCTTC.

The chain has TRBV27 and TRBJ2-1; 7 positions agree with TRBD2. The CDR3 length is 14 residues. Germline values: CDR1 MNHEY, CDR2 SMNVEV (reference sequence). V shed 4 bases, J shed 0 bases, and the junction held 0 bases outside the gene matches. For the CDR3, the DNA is TGTGCCAGCAGTTCTAGCGGCTCCTACAATGAGCAGTTCTTC. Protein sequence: CASSSSGSYNEQFF.

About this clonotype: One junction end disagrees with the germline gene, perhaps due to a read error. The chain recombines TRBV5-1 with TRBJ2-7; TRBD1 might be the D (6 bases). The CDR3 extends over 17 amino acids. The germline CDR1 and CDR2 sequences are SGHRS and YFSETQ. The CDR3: CASGFGLGRGDTYEQSF. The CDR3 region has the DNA TGCGCCAGCGGGTTTGGTTTGGGCAGGGGAGATACCTACGAGCAGTCCTTC.

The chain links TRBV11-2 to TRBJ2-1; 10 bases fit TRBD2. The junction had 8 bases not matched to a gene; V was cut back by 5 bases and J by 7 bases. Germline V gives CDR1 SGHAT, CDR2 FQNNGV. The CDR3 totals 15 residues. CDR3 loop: CASSRSGRGGNEQFF. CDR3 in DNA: TGTGCCAGCAGCAGGAGCGGGAGGGGGGGAAATGAGCAGTTCTTC.

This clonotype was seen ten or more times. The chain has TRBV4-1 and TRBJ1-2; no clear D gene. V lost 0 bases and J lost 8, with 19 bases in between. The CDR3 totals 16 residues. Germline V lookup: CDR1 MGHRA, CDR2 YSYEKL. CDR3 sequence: CASSQDPIRGGYGYTF. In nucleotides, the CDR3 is TGCGCCAGCAGCCAAGATCCAATAAGAGGTGGCTACGGCTACACCTTC.

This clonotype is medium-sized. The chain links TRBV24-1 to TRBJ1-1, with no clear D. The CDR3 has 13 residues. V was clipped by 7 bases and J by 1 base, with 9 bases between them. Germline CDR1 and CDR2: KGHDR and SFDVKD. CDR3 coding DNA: TGTGCCACCAGACCCCGGGGGAACACTGAAGCTTTCTTT. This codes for CATRPRGNTEAFF.

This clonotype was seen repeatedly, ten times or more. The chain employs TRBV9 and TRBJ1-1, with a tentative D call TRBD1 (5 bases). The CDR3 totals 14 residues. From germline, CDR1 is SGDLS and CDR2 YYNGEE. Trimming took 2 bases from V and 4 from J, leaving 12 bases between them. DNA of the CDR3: TGTGCCAGCAGCGTGGGGGGTGGGGGCACTGAAGCTTTCTTT. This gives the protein CASSVGGGGTEAFF.

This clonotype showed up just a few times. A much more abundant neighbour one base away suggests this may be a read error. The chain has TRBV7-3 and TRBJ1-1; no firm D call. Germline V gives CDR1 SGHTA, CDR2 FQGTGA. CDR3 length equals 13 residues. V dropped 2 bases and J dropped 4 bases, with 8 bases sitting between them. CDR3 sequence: CASSLDSSTEAFF. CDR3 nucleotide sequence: TGTGCCAGCAGCTTAGACTCGAGCACTGAAGCTTTCTTT.

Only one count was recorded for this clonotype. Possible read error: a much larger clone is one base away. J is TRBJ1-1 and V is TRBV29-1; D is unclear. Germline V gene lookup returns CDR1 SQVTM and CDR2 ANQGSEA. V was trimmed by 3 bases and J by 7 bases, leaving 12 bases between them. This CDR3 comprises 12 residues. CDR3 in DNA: TGCAGCGTTGACGAGGCGGGCGGTGAAGCTTTCTTT. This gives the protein CSVDEAGGEAFF.

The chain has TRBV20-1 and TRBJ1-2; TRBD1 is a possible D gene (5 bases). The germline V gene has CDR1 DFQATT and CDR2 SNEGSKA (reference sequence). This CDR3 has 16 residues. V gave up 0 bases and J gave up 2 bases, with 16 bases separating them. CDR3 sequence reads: CSARDRGRGVNYGYTF. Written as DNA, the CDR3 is TGCAGTGCTAGAGATCGGGGTAGAGGGGTCAACTATGGCTACACCTTC.

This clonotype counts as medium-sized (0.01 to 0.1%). The CDR3 protein is CATSRTPPYEQYF. Here the CDR3 DNA reads TGTGCCACCAGCAGGACTCCCCCCTACGAGCAGTACTTC. The rearrangement uses TRBV15 and TRBJ2-7; D unclear. Germline V gene data show CDR1 as LNHNV and CDR2 as YYDKDF (reference sequence). Trimming took 3 bases from V and 2 from J, leaving 8 bases between them. The CDR3 covers 13 residues. The full variable domain, in which reference TRBV15 and TRBJ2-7 provide the parts outside the CDR3, is DAMVIQNPRYQVTQFGKPVTLSCSQTLNHNVMYWYQQKSSQAPKLLFHYYDKDFNNEADTPDNFQSRRPNTSFCFLDIRSPGLGDTAMYLCATSRTPPYEQYFGPGTRLTVT.

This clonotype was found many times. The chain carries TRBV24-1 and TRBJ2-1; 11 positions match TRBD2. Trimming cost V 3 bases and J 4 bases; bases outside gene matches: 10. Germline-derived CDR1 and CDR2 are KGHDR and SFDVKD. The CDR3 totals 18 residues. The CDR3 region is CATSDRTGTSGLYNEQFF. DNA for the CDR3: TGTGCCACCAGTGATAGAACCGGGACTAGCGGCCTTTACAATGAGCAGTTCTTC.

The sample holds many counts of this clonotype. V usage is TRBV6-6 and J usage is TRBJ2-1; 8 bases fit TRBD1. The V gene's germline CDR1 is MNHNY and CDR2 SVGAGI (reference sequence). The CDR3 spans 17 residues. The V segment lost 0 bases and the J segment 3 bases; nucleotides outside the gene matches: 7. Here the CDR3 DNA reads TGTGCCAGCAGTTACTCACGGTTGACAGGGGTCTACAATGAGCAGTTCTTC. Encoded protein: CASSYSRLTGVYNEQFF.

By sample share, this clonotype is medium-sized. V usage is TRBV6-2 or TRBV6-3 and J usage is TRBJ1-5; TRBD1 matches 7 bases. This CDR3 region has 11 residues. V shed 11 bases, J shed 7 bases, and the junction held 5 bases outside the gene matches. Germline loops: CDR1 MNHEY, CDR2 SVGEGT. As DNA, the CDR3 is TGTGCCGCAGGGGGGGTCCAGCCCCAGCATTTT. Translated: CAAGGVQPQHF.

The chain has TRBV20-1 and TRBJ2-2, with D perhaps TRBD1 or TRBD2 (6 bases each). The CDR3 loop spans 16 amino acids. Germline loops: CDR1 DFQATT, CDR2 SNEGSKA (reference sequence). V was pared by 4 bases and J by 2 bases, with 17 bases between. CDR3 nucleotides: TGCAGTGCTACTAAGGGGGGTGGGGCTAACACCGGGGAGCTGTTTTTT. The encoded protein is CSATKGGGANTGELFF.

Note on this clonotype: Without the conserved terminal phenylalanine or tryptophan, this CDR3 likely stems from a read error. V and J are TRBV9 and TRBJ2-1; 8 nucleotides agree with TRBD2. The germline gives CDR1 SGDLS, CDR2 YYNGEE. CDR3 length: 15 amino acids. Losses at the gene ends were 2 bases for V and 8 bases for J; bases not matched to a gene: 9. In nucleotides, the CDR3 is TGTGCCAGCAGCGTCGCCGGGAGGGCAGACTATGAGCAGTTCCTC. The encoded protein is CASSVAGRADYEQFL.

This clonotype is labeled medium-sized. CDR3 amino acids: CASSPGDRNTGELFF. In DNA form, the CDR3 reads TGTGCCAGCAGTCCCGGGGACAGAAACACCGGGGAGCTGTTTTTT. This chain connects TRBV6-1 to TRBJ2-2; 7 bases map to TRBD1. The CDR3 has 15 amino acids. CDR1 is MNHNS, CDR2 SASEGT, per germline. The V and J ends lost 5 bases and 2 bases, in that order; junction bases with no gene match: 5.

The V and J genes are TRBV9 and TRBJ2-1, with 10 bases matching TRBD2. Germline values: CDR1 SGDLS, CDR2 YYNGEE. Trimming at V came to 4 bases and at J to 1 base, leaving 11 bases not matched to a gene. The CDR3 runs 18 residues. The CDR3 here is CASSHQAGGPGSYNEQFF. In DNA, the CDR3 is TGTGCCAGCAGCCACCAAGCGGGAGGGCCTGGGTCCTACAATGAGCAGTTCTTC.

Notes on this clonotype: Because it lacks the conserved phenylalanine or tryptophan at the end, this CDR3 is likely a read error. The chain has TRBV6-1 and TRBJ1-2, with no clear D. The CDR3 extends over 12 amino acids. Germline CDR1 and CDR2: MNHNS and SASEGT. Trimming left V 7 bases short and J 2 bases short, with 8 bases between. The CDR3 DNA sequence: TGTGCCAGCATTACAGAGAACTATGGCTACACCTCC. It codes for CASITENYGYTS.

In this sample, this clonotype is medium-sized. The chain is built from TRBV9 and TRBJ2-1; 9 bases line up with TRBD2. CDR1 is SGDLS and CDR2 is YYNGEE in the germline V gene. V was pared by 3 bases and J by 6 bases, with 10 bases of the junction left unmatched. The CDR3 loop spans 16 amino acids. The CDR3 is CASSAGLAGVFNEQFF. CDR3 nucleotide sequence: TGTGCCAGCAGCGCCGGTTTAGCGGGAGTATTCAATGAGCAGTTCTTC.